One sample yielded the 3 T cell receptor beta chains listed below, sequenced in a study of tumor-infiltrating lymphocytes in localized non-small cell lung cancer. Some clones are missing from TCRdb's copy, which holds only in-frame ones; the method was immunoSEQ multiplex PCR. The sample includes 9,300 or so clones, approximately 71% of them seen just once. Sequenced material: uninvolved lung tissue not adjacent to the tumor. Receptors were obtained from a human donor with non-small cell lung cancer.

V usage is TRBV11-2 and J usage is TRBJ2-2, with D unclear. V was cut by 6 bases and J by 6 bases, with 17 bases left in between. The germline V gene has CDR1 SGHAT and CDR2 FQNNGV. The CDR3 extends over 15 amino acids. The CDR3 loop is CASRPPIQKSGELFF. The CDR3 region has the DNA TGTGCCAGCAGGCCACCTATACAGAAATCCGGGGAGCTGTTTTTT.

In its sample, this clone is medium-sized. CDR3: CASSPPAESTDTQYF. CDR3 DNA: TGTGCCAGCAGCCCACCCGCAGAAAGCACAGATACGCAGTATTTT. The chain uses TRBV7-9 and TRBJ2-3; D not certain. The CDR3 is 15 residues long. Germline V CDR1 and CDR2: SEHNR, FQNEAQ (reference sequence). V lost 5 bases to trimming and J lost 0 bases, with 12 bases between them.

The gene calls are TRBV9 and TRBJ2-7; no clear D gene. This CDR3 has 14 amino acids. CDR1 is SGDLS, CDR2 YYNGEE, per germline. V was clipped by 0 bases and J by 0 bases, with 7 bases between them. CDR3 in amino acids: CASSVVPSSYEQYF. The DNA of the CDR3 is TGTGCCAGCAGCGTAGTGCCTAGCTCCTACGAGCAGTACTTC.